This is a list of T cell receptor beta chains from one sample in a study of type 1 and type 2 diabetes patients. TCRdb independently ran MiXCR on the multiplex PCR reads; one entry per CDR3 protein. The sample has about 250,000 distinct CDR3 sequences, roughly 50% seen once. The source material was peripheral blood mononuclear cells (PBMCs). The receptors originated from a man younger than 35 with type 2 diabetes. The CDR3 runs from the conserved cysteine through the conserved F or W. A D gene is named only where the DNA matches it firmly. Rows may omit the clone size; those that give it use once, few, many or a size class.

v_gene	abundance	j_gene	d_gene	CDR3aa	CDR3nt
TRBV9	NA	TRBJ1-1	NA	CASIPDGNTEAFF	TGTGCCAGCATCCCGGACGGGAACACTGAAGCTTTCTTT
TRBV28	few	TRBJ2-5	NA	CASMYRRKETQYF	TGTGCCAGCATGTATAGACGGAAAGAGACCCAGTACTTC
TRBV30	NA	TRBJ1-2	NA	CAWSGGALGYTF	TGTGCCTGGAGTGGGGGGGCGCTCGGCTACACCTTC
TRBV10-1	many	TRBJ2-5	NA	CASSESTLGETQYF	TGCGCCAGCAGTGAGTCAACCCTCGGGGAGACCCAGTACTTC
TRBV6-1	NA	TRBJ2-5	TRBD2	CASSEASRAGGRETQYF	TGTGCCAGCAGTGAAGCGTCTCGAGCGGGGGGGCGGGAGACCCAGTACTTC
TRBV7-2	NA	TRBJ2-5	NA	CASSSDQKETQYF	TGTGCCAGCAGCTCTGATCAAAAAGAGACCCAGTACTTC
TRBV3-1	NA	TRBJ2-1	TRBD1	CASSQSYWDRGVNEQFF	TGTGCCAGCAGCCAGTCATACTGGGACAGGGGGGTCAATGAGCAGTTCTTC
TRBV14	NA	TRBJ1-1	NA	CASSQLIRPEAFF	TGTGCCAGCAGCCAACTTATCCGGCCTGAAGCTTTCTTT
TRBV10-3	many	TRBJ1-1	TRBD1	CAISQTWTGKNTEAFF	TGTGCCATCAGTCAAACGTGGACAGGGAAGAACACTGAAGCTTTCTTT
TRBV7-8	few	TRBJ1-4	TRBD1	CASSLASAGTGGRKLFF	TGTGCCAGCAGCTTAGCTTCTGCCGGGACAGGGGGTAGAAAACTGTTTTTT
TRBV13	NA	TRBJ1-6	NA	CASSRTGYNSPLHF	TGTGCCAGCAGTCGAACAGGGTATAATTCACCCCTCCACTTT
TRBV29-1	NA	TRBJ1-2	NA	CSATGTYTNYGYTF	TGCAGCGCCACCGGGACATACACTAACTATGGCTACACCTTC
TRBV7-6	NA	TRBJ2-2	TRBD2	CASSLAFEWTSVSTGELFF	TGTGCCAGCAGCTTAGCGTTTGAATGGACTAGCGTTAGCACCGGGGAGCTGTTTTTT
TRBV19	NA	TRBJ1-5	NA	CAVRGGNQPQHF	TGTGCCGTTCGGGGGGGCAATCAGCCCCAGCATTTT
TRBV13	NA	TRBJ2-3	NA	CATRDGSTDTQYF	TGTGCCACCAGGGACGGAAGCACAGATACGCAGTATTTT
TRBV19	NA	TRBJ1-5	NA	CASKLGRTDSNQPQHF	TGTGCCAGTAAACTCGGTCGGACAGATAGCAATCAGCCCCAGCATTTT
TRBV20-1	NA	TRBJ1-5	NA	CSARGASYSNQPQHF	TGCAGTGCTAGGGGGGCCTCTTATAGCAATCAGCCCCAGCATTTT
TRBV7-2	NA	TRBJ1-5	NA	CASTTPYQPQHF	TGTGCCAGCACGACTCCATATCAGCCCCAGCATTTT
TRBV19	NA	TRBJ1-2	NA	CASSLFVISYGYTF	TGTGCCAGTAGTCTGTTCGTGATTTCCTATGGCTACACCTTC
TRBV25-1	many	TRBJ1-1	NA	CASMRGSENTEAFF	TGTGCCAGCATGAGGGGTTCTGAGAACACTGAAGCTTTCTTT
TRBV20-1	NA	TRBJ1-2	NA	CSARGQVYGYTF	TGCAGTGCTAGGGGGCAGGTCTATGGCTACACCTTC
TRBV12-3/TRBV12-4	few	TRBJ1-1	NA	CASSTREGSWHLRAEAFF	TGTGCCAGCAGTACCCGGGAGGGTTCTTGGCATTTACGGGCTGAAGCTTTCTTT
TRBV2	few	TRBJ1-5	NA	CASRRLGLGQPQHF	TGTGCCAGCAGAAGATTAGGGCTGGGTCAGCCCCAGCATTTT
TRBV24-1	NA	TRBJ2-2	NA	CATRGTETGELFF	TGTGCCACCAGAGGGACCGAGACCGGGGAGCTGTTTTTT
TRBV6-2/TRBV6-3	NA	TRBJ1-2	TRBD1	CASSYGQAWTGYTF	TGTGCCAGCAGTTACGGACAGGCCTGGACGGGCTACACCTTC
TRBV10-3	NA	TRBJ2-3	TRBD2	CAIRVGLAGTDTQYF	TGTGCCATCAGGGTAGGACTAGCGGGCACAGATACGCAGTATTTT
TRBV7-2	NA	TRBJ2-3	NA	CASSFNLEGGYTQYF	TGTGCCAGCAGCTTTAATTTAGAAGGTGGATATACGCAGTATTTT
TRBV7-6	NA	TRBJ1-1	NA	CASSLKRSQSTEAFF	TGTGCCAGCAGCTTAAAGCGCAGCCAGAGCACTGAAGCTTTCTTT
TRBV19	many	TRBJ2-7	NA	CASSLDRDYEQYF	TGTGCCAGTAGTCTTGACCGGGACTACGAGCAGTACTTC
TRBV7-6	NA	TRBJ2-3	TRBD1	CASARDRVFDTQYF	TGTGCCAGCGCCCGGGACAGGGTTTTTGATACGCAGTATTTT
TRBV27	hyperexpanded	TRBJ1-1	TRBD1	CASSLSRGLGAEAFF	TGTGCCAGCAGTTTATCCAGGGGGCTAGGGGCTGAAGCTTTCTTT
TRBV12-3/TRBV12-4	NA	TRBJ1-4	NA	CASSSANEKLFF	TGTGCCAGCAGTTCCGCCAATGAAAAACTGTTTTTT
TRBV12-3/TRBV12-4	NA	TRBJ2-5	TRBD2	CASSFPGLAGGPGSETQYF	TGTGCCAGCAGTTTCCCCGGACTAGCGGGGGGGCCTGGGTCAGAGACCCAGTACTTC
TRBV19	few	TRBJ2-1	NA	CASSRDWTDPSSYNEQFF	TGTGCCAGTAGTCGAGATTGGACAGATCCGAGCTCCTACAATGAGCAGTTCTTC
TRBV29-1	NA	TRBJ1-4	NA	CSVEIGVSQGKLFF	TGCAGCGTTGAAATAGGGGTATCACAGGGAAAACTGTTTTTT
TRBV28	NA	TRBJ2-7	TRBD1	CASSHPQGHEQYF	TGTGCCAGCAGTCATCCACAGGGGCATGAGCAGTACTTC
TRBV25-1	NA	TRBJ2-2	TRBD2	CASHSGRNTGELFF	TGTGCCAGCCATAGCGGGAGGAACACCGGGGAGCTGTTTTTT
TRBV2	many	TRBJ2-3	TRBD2	CAADEGSGDTTDTQYF	TGTGCCGCTGACGAGGGTAGCGGGGATACCACAGATACGCAGTATTTT
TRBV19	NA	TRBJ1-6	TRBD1	CASSPGTGGPIFTLHF	TGTGCCAGTAGTCCAGGGACAGGGGGCCCCATTTTTACCCTCCACTTT
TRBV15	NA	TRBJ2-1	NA	CATSSRGGLSSYNEQFF	TGTGCCACCAGCTCGAGGGGGGGTCTTAGCTCCTACAATGAGCAGTTCTTC
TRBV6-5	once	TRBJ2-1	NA	CASRYNEQFF	TGTGCCAGCCGATACAATGAGCAGTTCTTC
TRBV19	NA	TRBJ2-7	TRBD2	CASSAKPGLAGLYEQYF	TGTGCCAGTAGTGCTAAACCGGGACTAGCGGGACTATACGAGCAGTACTTC
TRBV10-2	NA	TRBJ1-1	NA	CASSEPGRGTEAFF	TGCGCCAGCAGTGAGCCAGGGAGAGGCACTGAAGCTTTCTTT
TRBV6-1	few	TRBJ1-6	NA	CASSGTSYNSPLHF	TGTGCCAGCAGCGGGACATCCTATAATTCACCCCTCCACTTT
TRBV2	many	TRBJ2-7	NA	CATFSTGSVGLEDEQYF	TGTGCCACGTTTAGTACAGGGTCGGTGGGCTTGGAGGACGAGCAGTACTTC
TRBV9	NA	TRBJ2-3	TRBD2	CASSVAPSGMGTDTQYF	TGTGCCAGCAGCGTAGCCCCTAGCGGGATGGGCACAGATACGCAGTATTTT
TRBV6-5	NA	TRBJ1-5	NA	CASRANSNQPQHF	TGTGCCAGCAGGGCCAATAGCAATCAGCCCCAGCATTTT
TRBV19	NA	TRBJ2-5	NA	CASSNYRVQETQYF	TGTGCCAGCAGCAACTACAGGGTCCAAGAGACCCAGTACTTC